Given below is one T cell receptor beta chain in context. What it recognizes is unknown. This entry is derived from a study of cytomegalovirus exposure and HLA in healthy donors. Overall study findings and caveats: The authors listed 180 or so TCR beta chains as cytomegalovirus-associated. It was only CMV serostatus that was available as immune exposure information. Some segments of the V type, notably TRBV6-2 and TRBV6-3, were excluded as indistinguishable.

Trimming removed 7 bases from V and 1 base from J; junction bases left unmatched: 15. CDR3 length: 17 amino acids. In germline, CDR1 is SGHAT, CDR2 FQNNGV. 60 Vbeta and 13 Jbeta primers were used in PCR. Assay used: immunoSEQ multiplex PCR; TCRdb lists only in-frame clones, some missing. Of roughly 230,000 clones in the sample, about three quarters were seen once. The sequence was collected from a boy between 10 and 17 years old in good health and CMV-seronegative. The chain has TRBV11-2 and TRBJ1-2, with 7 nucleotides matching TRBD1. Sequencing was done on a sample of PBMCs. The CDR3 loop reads CASTILRRDRFNYGYTF. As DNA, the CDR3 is TGTGCCAGCACCATTTTACGTAGGGACAGATTTAACTATGGCTACACCTTC.